The following is a TCR beta chain sequence with its context. Its antigen is unknown. Base qualities are missing; no much larger clone stands one base away. The intended sense of this specimen's time point label: about 28 days (+/-7) after the second vaccine dose. Because spike-specific TCR depth and breadth did not differ between the two schedules, AZD1222 recipients who got a second dose at roughly 4 weeks were pooled with those who got a second dose at roughly 12 weeks. Vaccinee samples were obtained from the UK trials COV001 and COV002, which included a single-blind randomized controlled phase 2/3 trial of AZD1222 (ChAdOx1 nCoV-19) in healthy adults. For TCRbeta chain sequencing, PBMC samples were collected from trial participants at day 0 and at day 28 after the second dose. This entry belongs to a study of T cell responses to AZD1222 COVID-19 vaccine (dated by TCRdb to the early 2020s). Regarding the complete study: A total of 230 to 250 trial participants underwent TCR sequencing, of whom under 220 had received two doses of AZD1222 and around 25 had received two doses of the MenACWY control vaccine. Trial participants were enrolled into age subgroups of 18-55, 56-69 and 70-plus years, which contained about 150, 27 and 61 TCR-sequenced participants, respectively.

Measured from the cysteine to the phenylalanine, the CDR3 is 12 residues long. The retained sequence is limited to the CDR3, 36 bases, with the frame set at the first base. Cut back by 4 bases and 7 bases, the V and J ends lie 7 bases apart. The germline V gene (reference sequence) yields LGHDT for CDR1 and YNNKEL for CDR2. The CDR3 regions of human TCRbeta chains were subjected to immunosequencing. The study's own analysis went as follows. TCRs in the repertoires were compared against a reference library of SARS-CoV-2-specific TCRs that had been generated with the MIRA antigen-specificity platform. Breadth was defined as the fraction of unique TCRs that were SARS-CoV-2-associated. Depth was defined as the fraction of total T cells that were SARS-CoV-2-associated. Each spike-specific TCR was assigned to its reactive spike region and to a CD4 or CD8 class using the MIRA data. Log10-transformed breadth and depth values were compared by one-way ANOVA with Sidak's multiple comparisons tests. The immuneACCESS repertoire file appears here via TCRdb, limited to in-frame rearrangements. These files lack a portion of the clones; in checked studies, under half of the deficit traces to unresolved V genes, and the cause of the others is not known. That table gives V, J and clone size, and the DNA gave D and trimming. The sample table shows approximately 150,000 clones, and 90% are seen once. The top ten clones comprise approximately 5.9% of the sample.

Findings and caveats that apply to the study as a whole: Nearly half of unique spike-specific TCRs reportedly recognized epitopes outside regions mutated in the B.1.351 and B.1.1.7 variants. The whole spike protein was spanned by vaccine-associated CD4 TCRs, and dominant responses were seen in regions 160-218 and 743-854. Only five to seven AZD1222 recipients were SARS-CoV-2 seropositive at baseline, limiting conclusions about previously exposed vaccinees. Because no day 14 peak-response samples were available, the repertoires could be characterized only after the peak T cell response. In the small 56-69-year group, the increase in depth fell short of significance, most likely because of low power. Spike-specific TCR breadth and depth rose significantly after two AZD1222 doses compared with day 0 and with MenACWY recipients. Most participants were white British and females outnumbered males, and the authors suggested that clonal diversity may have been underestimated.

This specimen consisted of peripheral blood, obtained 28 days after the second AZD1222 dose. The chain joins TRBV3-1 (or the pseudogene TRBV3-2) to TRBJ2-2; D gene: possibly TRBD2, on 5 matching bases. The sequence came from an adult who received the AZD1222 COVID-19 vaccine. The CDR3 reads as follows: CASSRRGGELFF. The DNA sequence reads TGTGCCAGCAGCCGCCGGGGCGGGGAGCTGTTTTTT.